These T cell receptor beta chains were read from a single sample in a study of cytomegalovirus exposure and HLA in healthy donors. Assay used: immunoSEQ multiplex PCR; TCRdb lists only in-frame clones, some missing. The sample consists of fewer than 250,000 clones, about 83% of them appearing once. The sequencing input was PBMCs. These TCRs come from a man between 40 and 49 years old in good health and CMV-seropositive. Each CDR3 is given with its conserved first and last residue. A D gene is named only where the DNA matches it firmly. Part of the rows lack a size; the others show once, few, many or a class for expanded clones.

size	V	D	J	DNA	CDR3
.	TRBV2	TRBD2	TRBJ2-2	TGTGCCAGCAGTGACCTACTAGCGGGAGTGGGCACCGGGGAGCTGTTTTTT	CASSDLLAGVGTGELFF
.	TRBV19	TRBD1	TRBJ1-5	TGTGCCAGTAGTATGGACAGGGAGGAACAGCCCCAGCATTTT	CASSMDREEQPQHF
.	TRBV19	.	TRBJ2-7	TGTGCCAGTAGTATAGGGGCAGGGGACTACGAGCAGTACTTC	CASSIGAGDYEQYF
.	TRBV7-9	.	TRBJ2-2	TGTGCCAGCAGCAAGATGGGACAACTGAACACCGGGGAGCTGTTTTTT	CASSKMGQLNTGELFF
.	TRBV7-9	.	TRBJ1-2	TGTGCCAGCAGCTTACTGACAGCTAACTATGGCTACACCTTC	CASSLLTANYGYTF
.	TRBV30	.	TRBJ1-1	TGTGCCTGGAAGGGGGACACTGAAGCTTTCTTT	CAWKGDTEAFF
.	TRBV6-5	.	TRBJ1-4	TGTGCCAGCAGTTTGCCGGGATCTAATGAAAAACTGTTTTTT	CASSLPGSNEKLFF
.	TRBV7-3	TRBD1	TRBJ1-3	TGTGCCAGCAGCCCTGGGACAGGGGGCTCTGGAAACACCATATATTTT	CASSPGTGGSGNTIYF
.	TRBV5-1	TRBD2	TRBJ2-3	TGCGCCAGCAGCTTAGGACTAGCTAGCGATACGCAGTATTTT	CASSLGLASDTQYF
.	TRBV9	TRBD2	TRBJ2-2	TGTGCCAGCAGCAAAACTAGCGGGAGAAGGCCGAACACCGGGGAGCTGTTTTTT	CASSKTSGRRPNTGELFF
.	TRBV7-8	.	TRBJ2-5	TGTGCCAGCAGCTTTGCATCCGGGGTAGAGACCCAGTACTTC	CASSFASGVETQYF
.	TRBV7-2	.	TRBJ2-7	TGTGCCAGCAGCATCCCACTGGGAGACGAGCAGTACTTC	CASSIPLGDEQYF
once	TRBV9	TRBD2	TRBJ2-1	TGTGCCAGCAGCGGGGGACTAGCGGGGGGCAATGAGCAGTTCTTC	CASSGGLAGGNEQFF
.	TRBV4-1	.	TRBJ1-4	TGCGCCAGCAGCCACGGACTCGAACTGTTTTTT	CASSHGLELFF
.	TRBV29-1	TRBD1	TRBJ2-3	TGCAGCGTTGAAGGGACCCGACAGGGACGGACAGATACGCAGTATTTT	CSVEGTRQGRTDTQYF
.	TRBV5-8	.	TRBJ2-5	TGTGCCAGCAGCGTCACAGGGTCGGCCCAGTACTTC	CASSVTGSAQYF
.	TRBV6-1	.	TRBJ1-1	TGTGCCAGCAGTGAATTAGGGAGCACTGAAGCTTTCTTT	CASSELGSTEAFF
.	TRBV28	TRBD2	TRBJ2-1	TGTGCCAGCAGTCCCACTAGCGGGACCTACAATGAGCAGTTCTTC	CASSPTSGTYNEQFF
few	TRBV2	TRBD1	TRBJ2-7	TGTGCCAGCATCAATGGACAGGCCAGCTACGAGCAGTACTTC	CASINGQASYEQYF
.	TRBV4-2	.	TRBJ2-7	TGTGCCAGCAGCCCCTTAGGCGGTAGCTCCTACGAGCAGTACTTC	CASSPLGGSSYEQYF
medium-sized	TRBV6-1	.	TRBJ2-7	TGTGCCAGCAGTGGAAGGCCGGGACGGCGTCCTCCAGGGGTATTCGAGCAGTACTTC	CASSGRPGRRPPGVFEQYF
.	TRBV4-1	TRBD1	TRBJ2-7	TGCGCCAGCAGGCCCGGGACAGGGTACTCCTACGAGCAGTACTTC	CASRPGTGYSYEQYF
.	TRBV7-2	TRBD2	TRBJ2-7	TGTGCCAGCAGCTGGGGTCCGGCGGGAGGTTCCTACGAGCAGTACTTC	CASSWGPAGGSYEQYF
.	TRBV19	.	TRBJ1-1	TGTGCCAGTAGTACTCGGGGGGCGGGGACTGAAGCTTTCTTT	CASSTRGAGTEAFF
.	TRBV6-5	.	TRBJ2-1	TGTGCCAGCAGTTGGGGGGAGGTCTCCTACAATGAGCAGTTCTTC	CASSWGEVSYNEQFF
.	TRBV29-1	.	TRBJ1-2	TGCAGCGCCTCCAAAGGGGGTGACTATGGCTACACCTTC	CSASKGGDYGYTF
.	TRBV4-2	.	TRBJ2-1	TGTGCCAGCAGCCAAGCCTTGGACTTTTCCTACAATGAGCAGTTCTTC	CASSQALDFSYNEQFF
few	TRBV6-4	TRBD2	TRBJ2-1	TGTGCCAGCAGTGATTCGGGAGGTCGCAATGAGCAGTTCTTC	CASSDSGGRNEQFF
.	TRBV4-1	TRBD1	TRBJ1-4	TGCGCCAGCAGCCAGGGGACAGGTCTTGGGGAAAAACTGTTTTTT	CASSQGTGLGEKLFF
.	TRBV7-3	TRBD2	TRBJ2-3	TGTGCCAGCAGCCTGGGACTAGCGGGCTACACAGATACGCAGTATTTT	CASSLGLAGYTDTQYF
.	TRBV4-1	.	TRBJ2-7	TGCGCCGGCAGCAGGGAGGAAATCTACGAGCAGTACTTC	CAGSREEIYEQYF
few	TRBV6-5	TRBD1	TRBJ1-2	TGTGCCACCCGCACAGGGGGCATTGGATATGGCTACACCTTC	CATRTGGIGYGYTF
.	TRBV7-2	TRBD1	TRBJ1-2	TGTGCCAGCAGCTCCCGACAGGGGAACTATGGCTACACCTTC	CASSSRQGNYGYTF
.	TRBV5-6	.	TRBJ1-1	TGTGCCAGCAGCTTCCGTCGGGGGGTGAACACTGAAGCTTTCTTT	CASSFRRGVNTEAFF
once	TRBV4-1	.	TRBJ1-5	TGCGCCAGCAGCTCCCACGGGGGATACCATAGCAATCAGCCCCAGCATTTT	CASSSHGGYHSNQPQHF
.	TRBV4-1	TRBD1	TRBJ1-2	TGCGCCAGCAGCCACCCCGGTCCGGGACAGAGGAAGGAACGAGGGGACACCTTC	CASSHPGPGQRKERGDTF
.	TRBV27	TRBD2	TRBJ2-7	TGTGCCAGCAGTGGACTAGCGGGAGACTACGAGCAGTACTTC	CASSGLAGDYEQYF
few	TRBV6-5	.	TRBJ1-2	TGTGCCAGCAGTCTCAGCGCTGACTTGAGCTACACCTTC	CASSLSADLSYTF
.	TRBV5-4	.	TRBJ1-4	TGTGCCAGCAGCTTGGAGGGGGGGCCCCAGGAAAAACTGTTTTTT	CASSLEGGPQEKLFF
.	TRBV5-1	TRBD2	TRBJ2-7	TGCGCCAGCAGCTTGGGGACTAGCGGAACCTACGAGCAGTACTTC	CASSLGTSGTYEQYF
.	TRBV6-1	TRBD2	TRBJ2-3	TGTGCCAGCAGTGAAGAGCTAGCGGGAGGGGCAGATACGCAGTATTTT	CASSEELAGGADTQYF
.	TRBV19	TRBD1	TRBJ2-7	TGTGCCAGTGCTACCGGGACAGGGGATTACGAGCAGTACTTC	CASATGTGDYEQYF
.	TRBV10-3	.	TRBJ1-1	TGTGCCGCTACAGGCTCCCCTGTGAACACTGAAGCTTTCTTT	CAATGSPVNTEAFF
.	TRBV15	.	TRBJ2-2	TGTGCCACCAGCACCACGCGCGGCACCGGGGAGCTGTTTTTT	CATSTTRGTGELFF
.	TRBV27	TRBD2	TRBJ2-1	TGTGCCAGCAGTTTAACGTTGGCGGGAGGGGCGAGTGAGCAGTTCTTC	CASSLTLAGGASEQFF
.	TRBV5-6	.	TRBJ2-7	TGTGCCAGCAGCTTGGGCCGGGGGTGGGGCTACGAGCAGTACTTC	CASSLGRGWGYEQYF
.	TRBV4-2	TRBD2	TRBJ2-7	TGTGCCAGCAGCCATCCTACGGGAGGTACCTACGAGCAGTACTTC	CASSHPTGGTYEQYF
.	TRBV27	TRBD1	TRBJ2-5	TGTGCCAGCAGTTGGACAGGGTTGAGGGAGACCCAGTACTTC	CASSWTGLRETQYF
.	TRBV7-2	TRBD1	TRBJ1-4	TGTGCCAGCAGCGCACAAGGACAGGCTAATGAAAAACTGTTTTTT	CASSAQGQANEKLFF
.	TRBV5-1	TRBD1	TRBJ2-7	TGCGCCAGCAGCTGGGGCCCGTTGGACAGGGACAACGAGCAGTACTTC	CASSWGPLDRDNEQYF
.	TRBV7-8	TRBD1	TRBJ1-4	TGTGCCAGCAGCTTAGCACAACAGGGGCCAGGAGCAACTAATGAAAAACTGTTTTTT	CASSLAQQGPGATNEKLFF
.	TRBV6-6	TRBD2	TRBJ2-5	TGTGCCAGCAGGGTAGCGGGACGACAAGAGACCCAGTACTTC	CASRVAGRQETQYF
.	TRBV4-1	.	TRBJ2-7	TGCGCCAGCAGCCCTACCTCTAGCAACCCCTACGAGCAGTACTTC	CASSPTSSNPYEQYF
.	TRBV29-1	TRBD2	TRBJ2-1	TGCAGCGTTACCCGGGGACTAGCTCACAATGAGCAGTTCTTC	CSVTRGLAHNEQFF
few	TRBV6-1	TRBD2	TRBJ2-3	TGTGCCAGCGGTCCACTAGCGGGAGGTACAGATACGCAGTATTTT	CASGPLAGGTDTQYF
.	TRBV5-6	TRBD1	TRBJ1-1	TGTGCCAGCCGATCCGACAGGGGTACTGAAGCTTTCTTT	CASRSDRGTEAFF
.	TRBV7-8	.	TRBJ2-1	TGTGCCAGCAGCGTACCACAGGAAAATGAGCAGTTCTTC	CASSVPQENEQFF
.	TRBV19	.	TRBJ1-1	TGTGCCAGTAGTTCCCGGCCCGGAGGCACTGAAGCTTTCTTT	CASSSRPGGTEAFF
.	TRBV5-5	TRBD1	TRBJ2-2	TGTGCCAGCAGCTCACTAGGACAGGGGGCGCCCGGGGAGCTGTTTTTT	CASSSLGQGAPGELFF